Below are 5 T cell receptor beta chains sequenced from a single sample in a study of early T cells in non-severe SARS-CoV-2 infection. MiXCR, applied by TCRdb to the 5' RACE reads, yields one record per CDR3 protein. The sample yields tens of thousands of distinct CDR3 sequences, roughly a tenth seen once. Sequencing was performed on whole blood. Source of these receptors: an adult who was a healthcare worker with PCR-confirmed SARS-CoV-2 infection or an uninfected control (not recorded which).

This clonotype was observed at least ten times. The CDR3 loop is CSARRSGRTDTQYF. DNA of the CDR3: TGCAGTGCTAGACGTAGTGGGCGCACAGATACGCAGTATTTT. The chain joins TRBV20-1 to TRBJ2-3; D is unresolved. Per the germline V gene, CDR1 is DFQATT and CDR2 is SNEGSKA (reference sequence). This CDR3 has 14 amino acids. The V end was cut by 2 bases, the J end by 1 base, with 10 bases between.

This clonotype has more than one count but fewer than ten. CDR3 sequence (DNA): TGTGCCAGCAGTGTGACTAGCGGGCCTCCCTACAATGAGCAGTTCTTC. Its protein product is CASSVTSGPPYNEQFF. This chain uses TRBV6-2 or TRBV6-3 with TRBJ2-1; TRBD2 agrees at 10 bases. CDR1 MNHEY and CDR2 SVGEGT come from the germline V gene. The trim removed 5 bases at V and 2 bases at J, leaving 6 bases unmatched. CDR3 length: 16 residues.

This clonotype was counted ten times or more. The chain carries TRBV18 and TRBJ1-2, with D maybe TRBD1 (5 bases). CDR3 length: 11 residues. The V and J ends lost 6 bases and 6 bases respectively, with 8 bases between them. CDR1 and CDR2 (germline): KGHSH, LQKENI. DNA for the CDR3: TGTGCCAGCTCGACGGGGGATGGCTACACCTTC. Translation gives CASSTGDGYTF.

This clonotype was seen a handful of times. CDR3 sequence: CASRLAGPTDTQYF. CDR3 DNA: TGTGCCAGCAGATTAGCGGGACCCACAGATACGCAGTATTTT. The chain uses TRBV6-5 and TRBJ2-3; 8 nucleotides match TRBD2. The CDR3 loop spans 14 amino acids. Germline-derived CDR1 and CDR2 are MNHEY and SVGAGI. J lost 2 bases, V lost 6 bases, and 4 bases had no gene match.

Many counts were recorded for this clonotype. The DNA of the CDR3 is TGTGCCAGCAGGGACAGCACAGATACGCAGTATTTT. Protein product: CASRDSTDTQYF. This chain uses TRBV6-1 with TRBJ2-3; unclear D gene. This CDR3 contains 12 residues. Germline V lookup: CDR1 MNHNS, CDR2 SASEGT. The V gene lost 6 bases and the J gene lost 0 bases, with 4 bases spanning the gap.